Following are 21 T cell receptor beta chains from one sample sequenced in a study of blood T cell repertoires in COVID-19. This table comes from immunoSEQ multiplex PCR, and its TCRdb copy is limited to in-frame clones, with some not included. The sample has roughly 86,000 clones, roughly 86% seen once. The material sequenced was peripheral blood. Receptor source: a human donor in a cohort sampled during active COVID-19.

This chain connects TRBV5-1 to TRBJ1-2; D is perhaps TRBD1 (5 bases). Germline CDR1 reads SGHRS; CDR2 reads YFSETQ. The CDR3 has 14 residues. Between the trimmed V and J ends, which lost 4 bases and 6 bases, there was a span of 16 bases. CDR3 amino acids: CASSRDGGLDGYTF. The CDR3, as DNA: TGCGCCAGCAGCCGGGACGGAGGGTTAGATGGCTACACCTTC.

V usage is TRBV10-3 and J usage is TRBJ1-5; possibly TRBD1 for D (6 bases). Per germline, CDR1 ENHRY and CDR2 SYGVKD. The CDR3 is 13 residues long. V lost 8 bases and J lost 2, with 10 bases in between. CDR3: CAIRGGGNQPQHF. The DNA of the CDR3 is TGTGCCATCCGGGGGGGCGGCAATCAGCCCCAGCATTTT.

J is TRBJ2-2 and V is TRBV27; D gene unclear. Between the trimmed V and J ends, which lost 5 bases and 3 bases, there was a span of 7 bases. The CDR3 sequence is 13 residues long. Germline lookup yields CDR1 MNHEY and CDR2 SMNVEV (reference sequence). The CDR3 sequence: CASSPRDTGELFF. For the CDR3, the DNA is TGTGCCAGCAGTCCACGGGACACCGGGGAGCTGTTTTTT.

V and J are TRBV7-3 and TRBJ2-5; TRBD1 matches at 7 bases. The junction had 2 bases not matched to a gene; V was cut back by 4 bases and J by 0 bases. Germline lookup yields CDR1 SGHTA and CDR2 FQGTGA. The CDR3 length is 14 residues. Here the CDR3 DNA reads TGTGCCAGCAGCTCGGGACAGAACCAAGAGACCCAGTACTTC. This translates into CASSSGQNQETQYF.

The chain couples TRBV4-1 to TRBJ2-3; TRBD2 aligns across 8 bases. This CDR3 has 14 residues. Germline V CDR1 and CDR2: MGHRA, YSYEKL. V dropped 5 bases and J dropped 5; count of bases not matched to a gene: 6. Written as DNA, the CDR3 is TGCGCCAGCAGCTCGGGACTAGTGATAGATACGCAGTATTTT. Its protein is CASSSGLVIDTQYF.

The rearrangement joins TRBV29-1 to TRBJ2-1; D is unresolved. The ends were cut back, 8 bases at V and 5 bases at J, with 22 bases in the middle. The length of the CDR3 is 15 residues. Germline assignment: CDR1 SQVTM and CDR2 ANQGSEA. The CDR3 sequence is CSSSRGGGYDNEQFF. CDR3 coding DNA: TGCAGCTCCTCCCGCGGCGGCGGCTATGACAATGAGCAGTTCTTC.

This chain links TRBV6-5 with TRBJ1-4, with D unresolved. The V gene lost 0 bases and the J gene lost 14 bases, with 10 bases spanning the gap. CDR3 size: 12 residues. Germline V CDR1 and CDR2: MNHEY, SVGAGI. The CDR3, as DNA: TGTGCCAGCAGTTACTCGAGTGGTCATCTGTTTTTT. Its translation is CASSYSSGHLFF.

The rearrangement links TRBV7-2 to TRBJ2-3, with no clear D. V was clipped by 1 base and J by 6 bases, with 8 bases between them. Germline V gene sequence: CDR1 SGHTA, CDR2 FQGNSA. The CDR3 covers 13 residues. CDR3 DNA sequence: TGTGCCAGCAGCTTAGAGTTCGGGGATACGCAGTATTTT. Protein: CASSLEFGDTQYF.

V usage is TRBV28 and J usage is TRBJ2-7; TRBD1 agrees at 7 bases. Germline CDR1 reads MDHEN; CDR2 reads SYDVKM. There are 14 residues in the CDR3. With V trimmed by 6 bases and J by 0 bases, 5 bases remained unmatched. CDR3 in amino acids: CASRRQGASYEQYF. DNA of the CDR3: TGTGCCAGCAGGAGACAGGGTGCCTCCTACGAGCAGTACTTC.

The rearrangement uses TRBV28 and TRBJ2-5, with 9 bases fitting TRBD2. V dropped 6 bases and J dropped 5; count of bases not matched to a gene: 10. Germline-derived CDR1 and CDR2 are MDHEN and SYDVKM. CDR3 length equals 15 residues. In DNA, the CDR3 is TGTGCCAGCAGCCCGGCCGCGGGGGGGAGGGAGACCCAGTACTTC. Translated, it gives CASSPAAGGRETQYF. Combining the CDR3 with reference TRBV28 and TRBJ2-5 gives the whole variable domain DVKVTQSSRYLVKRTGEKVFLECVQDMDHENMFWYRQDPGLGLRLIYFSYDVKMKEKGDIPEGYSVSREKKERFSLILESASTNQTSMYLCASSPAAGGRETQYFGPGTRLLVL.

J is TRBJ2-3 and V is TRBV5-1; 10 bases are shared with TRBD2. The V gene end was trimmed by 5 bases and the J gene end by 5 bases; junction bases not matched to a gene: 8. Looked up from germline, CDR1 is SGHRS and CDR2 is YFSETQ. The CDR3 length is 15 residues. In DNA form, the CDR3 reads TGCGCCAGCAGGGGACTAGCGAGCACCCAAGATACGCAGTATTTT. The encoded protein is CASRGLASTQDTQYF.

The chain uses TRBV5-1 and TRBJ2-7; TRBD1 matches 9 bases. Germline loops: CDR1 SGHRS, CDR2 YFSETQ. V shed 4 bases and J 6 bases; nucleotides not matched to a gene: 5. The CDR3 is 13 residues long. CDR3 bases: TGCGCCAGCAGCGGGACAGGGAATTCCGAGCAGTACTTC. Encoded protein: CASSGTGNSEQYF. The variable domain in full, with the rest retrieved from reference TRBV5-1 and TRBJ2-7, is KAGVTQTPRYLIKTRGQQVTLSCSPISGHRSVSWYQQTPGQGLQFLFEYFSETQRNKGNFPGRFSGRQFSNSRSEMNVSTLELGDSALYLCASSGTGNSEQYFGPGTRLTVT.

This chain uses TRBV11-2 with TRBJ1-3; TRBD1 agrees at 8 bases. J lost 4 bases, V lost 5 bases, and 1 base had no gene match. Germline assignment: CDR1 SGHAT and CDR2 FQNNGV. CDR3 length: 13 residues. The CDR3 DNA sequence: TGTGCCAGCAGCCGGGACAGGGGAAACACCATATATTTT. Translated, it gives CASSRDRGNTIYF.

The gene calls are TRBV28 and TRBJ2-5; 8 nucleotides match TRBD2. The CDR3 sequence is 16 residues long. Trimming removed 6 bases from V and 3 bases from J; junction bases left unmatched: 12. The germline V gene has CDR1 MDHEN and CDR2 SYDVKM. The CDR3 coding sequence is TGTGCCAGCAGCCAAAGTTTCGGACTAGCAAAAGAGACCCAGTACTTC. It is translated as CASSQSFGLAKETQYF.

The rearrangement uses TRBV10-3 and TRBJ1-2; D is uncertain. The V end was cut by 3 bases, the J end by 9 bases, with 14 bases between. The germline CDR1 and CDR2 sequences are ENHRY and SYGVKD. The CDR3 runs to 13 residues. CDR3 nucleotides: TGTGCCATCAGTGATCACAGATCCCTGCGCTACACCTTC. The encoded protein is CAISDHRSLRYTF.

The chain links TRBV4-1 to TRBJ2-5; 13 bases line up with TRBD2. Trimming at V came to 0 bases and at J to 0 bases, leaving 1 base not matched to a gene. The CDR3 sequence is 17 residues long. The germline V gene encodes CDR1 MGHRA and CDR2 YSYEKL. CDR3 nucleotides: TGCGCCAGCAGCCAAGAACTAGCGGGGGGGTACCAAGAGACCCAGTACTTC. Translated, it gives CASSQELAGGYQETQYF.

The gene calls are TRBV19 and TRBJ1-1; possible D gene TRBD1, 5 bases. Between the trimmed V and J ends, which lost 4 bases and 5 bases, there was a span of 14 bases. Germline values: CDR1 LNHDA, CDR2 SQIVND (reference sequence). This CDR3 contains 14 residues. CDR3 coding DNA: TGTGCCAGTAGTAACCAGGGTACGGTTACTGAAGCTTTCTTT. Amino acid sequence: CASSNQGTVTEAFF. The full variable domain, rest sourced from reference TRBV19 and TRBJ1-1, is DGGITQSPKYLFRKEGQNVTLSCEQNLNHDAMYWYRQDPGQGLRLIYYSQIVNDFQKGDIAEGYSVSREKKESFPLTVTSAQKNPTAFYLCASSNQGTVTEAFFGQGTRLTVV.

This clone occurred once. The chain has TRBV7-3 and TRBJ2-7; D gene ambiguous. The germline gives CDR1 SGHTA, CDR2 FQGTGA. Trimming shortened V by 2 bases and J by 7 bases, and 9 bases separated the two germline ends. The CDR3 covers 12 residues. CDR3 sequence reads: CASSLPAGEQYF. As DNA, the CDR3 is TGTGCCAGCAGCTTACCCGCCGGGGAGCAGTACTTC.

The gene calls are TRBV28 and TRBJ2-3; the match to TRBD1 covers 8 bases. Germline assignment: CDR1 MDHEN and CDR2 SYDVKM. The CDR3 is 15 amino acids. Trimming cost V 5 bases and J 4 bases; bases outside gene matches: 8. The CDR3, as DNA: TGTGCCAGCAGTATGACAGGGGATTATTCAGATACGCAGTATTTT. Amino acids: CASSMTGDYSDTQYF.

The CDR3: CASSPPGGGYEQYF. The CDR3 DNA reads as TGTGCCAGTAGCCCTCCGGGGGGGGGTTACGAGCAGTACTTC. The genes are TRBV19 and TRBJ2-7; 8 positions agree with TRBD2. CDR3 length: 14 amino acids. Per germline, CDR1 LNHDA and CDR2 SQIVND (reference sequence). V lost 6 bases and J lost 4; bases outside the gene matches: 8. The whole variable domain, remainder taken from reference TRBV19 and TRBJ2-7, is DGGITQSPKYLFRKEGQNVTLSCEQNLNHDAMYWYRQDPGQGLRLIYYSQIVNDFQKGDIAEGYSVSREKKESFPLTVTSAQKNPTAFYLCASSPPGGGYEQYFGPGTRLTVT.

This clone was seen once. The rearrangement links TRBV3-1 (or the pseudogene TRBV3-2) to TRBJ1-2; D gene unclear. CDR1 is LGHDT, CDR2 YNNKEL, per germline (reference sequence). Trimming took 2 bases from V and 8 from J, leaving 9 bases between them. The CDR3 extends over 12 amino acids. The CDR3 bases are TGTGCCAGCAGCCAAAGAGGGTACGGCTACACCTTC. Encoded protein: CASSQRGYGYTF.